This T cell receptor beta chain emerged from a study of blood T cell repertoires in COVID-19. Background on the study: The United States, Italy and Spain provided the acute and convalescent COVID-19 samples. T cells, B-cell-depleted T cells, or PBMCs provided the cDNA or gDNA that served as material.

The protocol was immunoSEQ multiplex PCR, while the TCRdb copy is restricted to in-frame clones and leaves out a portion. The sample carries more than 250,000 clones, 80% to 90% recorded once. The study assigned cohorts using participant-reported clinical history. The receptor was isolated from a man aged 25-45 years who had recovered from COVID-19. What was sequenced was PBMCs or T cells enriched from blood (not recorded which).

The chain's CDR3 is CASSGTQGANRAFF. The CDR3 nucleotides are TGTGCCAGCAGCGGCACACAGGGGGCCAACAGAGCTTTCTTT. The chain links TRBV5-4 to TRBJ1-1; 9 nucleotides match TRBD1. J gave up 10 bases and V 4 bases, and 11 bases lay outside the gene matches. The CDR3 is made up of 14 amino acids. CDR1 is SGHNT, CDR2 YYREEE, per germline (reference sequence).